The 32 T cell receptor beta chains below all came from one sample that was sequenced in a study of cytomegalovirus exposure and HLA in healthy donors. Profiled with immunoSEQ multiplex PCR; TCRdb holds only in-frame clones, not every one. The sample carries under 250,000 clones, roughly 85% recorded once. The sample consisted of PBMCs. Every receptor here comes from a woman aged 18-30 years in good health and CMV-seronegative.

Notes on this clone: Other DNA sequences in this sample translate to the same CDR3. The chain has TRBV7-6 and TRBJ1-1; D is ambiguous. Germline CDR1 reads SGHVS; CDR2 reads FNYEAQ. The CDR3 is 13 residues long. V was pared by 5 bases and J by 1 base, with 8 bases between. CDR3 bases: TGTGCCAGCAGCCCCCCACGGAACACTGAAGCTTTCTTT. Translation gives CASSPPRNTEAFF. Full variable domain (missing parts from reference TRBV7-6 and TRBJ1-1): GAGVSQSPRYKVTKRGQDVALRCDPISGHVSLYWYRQALGQGPEFLTYFNYEAQQDKSGLPNDRFSAERPEGSISTLTIQRTEQRDSAMYRCASSPPRNTEAFFGQGTRLTVV.

The genes are TRBV10-3 and TRBJ2-2; D not certain. Germline lookup yields CDR1 ENHRY and CDR2 SYGVKD. The CDR3 is made up of 12 amino acids. V lost 10 bases to trimming and J lost 4 bases, with 10 bases between them. The CDR3 region has the DNA TGTGCCAATAGGGCCCTCACCGGGGAGCTGTTTTTT. Translated, it gives CANRALTGELFF.

This rearrangement joins TRBV11-2 to TRBJ2-3, with 7 bases matching TRBD2. The length of the CDR3 is 16 residues. From germline, CDR1 is SGHAT and CDR2 FQNNGV. V lost 1 base, J lost 2 bases, and 6 bases stayed unmatched. The CDR3, as DNA: TGTGCCAGCAGCTTAGGCCTAGCGGAGAACACAGATACGCAGTATTTT. Protein product: CASSLGLAENTDTQYF. Based on the CDR3 plus reference TRBV11-2 and TRBJ2-3, the full variable domain is EAGVAQSPRYKIIEKRQSVAFWCNPISGHATLYWYQQILGQGPKLLIQFQNNGVVDDSQLPKDRFSAERLKGVDSTLKIQPAKLEDSAVYLCASSLGLAENTDTQYFGPGTRLTVL.

This clone was counted a few times. The chain employs TRBV12-5 and TRBJ2-2, with D possibly being TRBD1 or TRBD2 (5 bases each). V lost 5 bases to trimming and J lost 6 bases, with 16 bases between them. Germline V gives CDR1 LGHNT, CDR2 FRNRAP. This CDR3 spans 15 amino acids. The CDR3 protein is CASGARDRRSGELFF. As DNA, the CDR3 is TGTGCTAGTGGTGCCCGGGACCGGAGGTCCGGGGAGCTGTTTTTT.

J is TRBJ2-6 and V is TRBV10-1; D could derive from TRBD1 or TRBD2 (5 bases each). CDR1 is WNHNN and CDR2 is SYGVQD in the germline V gene (reference sequence). This CDR3 comprises 15 residues. Trimming left V 8 bases short and J 4 bases short, with 15 bases between. The CDR3 loop is CASPRRWDGANVLTF. CDR3 coding DNA: TGCGCCAGCCCCCGGCGGTGGGACGGGGCCAACGTCCTGACTTTC.

This chain links TRBV7-2 with TRBJ2-7, with 10 bases aligning to TRBD2. Unmatched junction bases numbered 9, after V lost 8 bases and J lost 5 bases. CDR3 length: 14 residues. Germline values: CDR1 SGHTA, CDR2 FQGNSA. In nucleotides, the CDR3 is TGTGCCAGCCGCCGGGCTAGCGGGAGCCACGAGCAGTACTTC. Translated: CASRRASGSHEQYF.

V gene TRBV5-1 combines with J gene TRBJ1-2, with 8 nucleotides matching TRBD1. Germline V gene sequence: CDR1 SGHRS, CDR2 YFSETQ. CDR3 length: 16 amino acids. After removal of 4 bases from V and 2 bases from J, the junction contained 10 bases not matched to a gene. The CDR3 DNA reads TGCGCCAGCAGCCTGGATGGACAGGGTCCCAACTATGGCTACACCTTC. This translates into CASSLDGQGPNYGYTF.

This chain links TRBV27 with TRBJ2-7; D may be TRBD1 (5 bases). Trimming cost V 5 bases and J 5 bases, with 16 bases left between them. Germline V gives CDR1 MNHEY, CDR2 SMNVEV (reference sequence). The CDR3 spans 14 residues. CDR3 nucleotides: TGTGCCAGCAGTCTACAGGCGGCCTGGAACGAGCAGTACTTC. Its translation is CASSLQAAWNEQYF.

The gene calls are TRBV4-1 and TRBJ2-7; 7 positions agree with TRBD1. V shed 3 bases, J shed 2 bases, and the junction held 10 bases outside the gene matches. This CDR3 is built from 16 residues. Germline CDR1 is MGHRA and CDR2 is YSYEKL. CDR3 in amino acids: CASSQVGGDAAYEQYF. The CDR3 DNA is TGCGCCAGCAGCCAGGTAGGGGGCGACGCCGCCTACGAGCAGTACTTC.

V gene TRBV28 combines with J gene TRBJ2-7, with no clear D. The CDR3 loop spans 13 amino acids. Germline V gene data show CDR1 as MDHEN and CDR2 as SYDVKM. CDR3 protein: CAYGEMETYEQYF. DNA of the CDR3: TGTGCTTATGGGGAAATGGAAACCTACGAGCAGTACTTC.

This sequence joins TRBV5-4 and TRBJ2-3; D gene uncertain. The germline V and J ends were trimmed by 4 bases and 0 bases, with 12 bases remaining between them. Germline values: CDR1 SGHNT, CDR2 YYREEE (reference sequence). The CDR3 sequence is 15 residues long. This chain's CDR3 is CASSPRITSTDTQYF. As DNA, the CDR3 is TGTGCCAGCAGCCCCCGGATAACTAGCACAGATACGCAGTATTTT. Drawing the rest from reference TRBV5-4 and TRBJ2-3, the complete variable domain is ETGVTQSPTHLIKTRGQQVTLRCSSQSGHNTVSWYQQALGQGPQFIFQYYREEENGRGNFPPRFSGLQFPNYSSELNVNALELDDSALYLCASSPRITSTDTQYFGPGTRLTVL.

In this sample, this clone turned up a few times. The V and J genes are TRBV27 and TRBJ2-2; 9 nucleotides agree with TRBD1. The CDR3 has 14 amino acids. The junction had 0 bases not matched to a gene; V was cut back by 3 bases and J by 4 bases. Germline CDR1 is MNHEY and CDR2 is SMNVEV (reference sequence). The CDR3: CASSLDRGTGELFF. The CDR3 bases are TGTGCCAGCAGTTTGGACAGGGGCACCGGGGAGCTGTTTTTT.

The V call is TRBV27, the J call TRBJ1-2; D perhaps matches TRBD1 (5 bases). Germline CDR1 is MNHEY and CDR2 is SMNVEV (reference sequence). This CDR3 is 15 amino acids long. The V end lost 5 bases, the J end lost 4 bases, and 17 bases lay between the germline ends. The CDR3 DNA follows: TGTGCCAGCAGTCCGCAGGGTTTGGGACGCTATGGCTACACCTTC. It codes for CASSPQGLGRYGYTF.

This clone has just one count. The rearrangement links TRBV4-1 to TRBJ2-7; TRBD2 matches 9 bases. CDR3 length equals 18 residues. The germline gives CDR1 MGHRA, CDR2 YSYEKL. V was pared by 0 bases and J by 2 bases, with 11 bases of the junction left unmatched. In DNA, the CDR3 is TGCGCCAGCAGCCAAGAAGGGGGTAGACTAGCGGTAACCTACGAGCAGTACTTC. It is translated as CASSQEGGRLAVTYEQYF.

The chain is built from TRBV7-3 and TRBJ2-3, with a tentative D call TRBD1 (5 bases). The V end was cut by 2 bases, the J end by 0 bases, with 9 bases between. The CDR3 totals 15 residues. Germline V lookup: CDR1 SGHTA, CDR2 FQGTGA. The CDR3 DNA reads as TGTGCCAGCAGCTTATCAGGGTCTAGCACAGATACGCAGTATTTT. Encoded protein: CASSLSGSSTDTQYF.

The V and J genes are TRBV5-1 and TRBJ1-5; D unclear. The germline CDR1 and CDR2 sequences are SGHRS and YFSETQ. This CDR3 comprises 14 residues. The V end lost 2 bases, the J end lost 7 bases, and 13 bases lay between the germline ends. CDR3 nucleotides: TGCGCCAGCAGCTTCACCGGGGAAGGGCAGCCCCAGCATTTT. Residues: CASSFTGEGQPQHF.

This chain connects TRBV5-1 to TRBJ2-1; TRBD2 might be the D (6 bases). The germline gives CDR1 SGHRS, CDR2 YFSETQ. V lost 4 bases and J lost 5, with 19 bases in between. The CDR3 runs to 16 residues. DNA for the CDR3: TGCGCCAGCAGCCCCTTCGGTTTAGCGGCTAACAATGAGCAGTTCTTC. This gives the protein CASSPFGLAANNEQFF.

The chain joins TRBV12-5 to TRBJ2-1; the D is unclear. Germline assignment: CDR1 LGHNT and CDR2 FRNRAP. The CDR3 has 17 amino acids. V shed 5 bases and J shed 1 base, with 18 bases lying between them. The CDR3 nucleotides read TGTGCTAGTGGTGACCCCCTGGGTGATACTTCCTACAATGAGCAGTTCTTC. This encodes CASGDPLGDTSYNEQFF.

V gene TRBV5-1 combines with J gene TRBJ2-1, with 8 bases that match TRBD2. V lost 0 bases to trimming and J lost 8 bases; unmatched junction nucleotides: 10. Germline CDR1 is SGHRS and CDR2 is YFSETQ. This CDR3 region has 16 residues. CDR3: CASSLESSGGGDEQFF. The CDR3 nucleotides are TGCGCCAGCAGCTTGGAGTCGAGCGGGGGTGGGGATGAGCAGTTCTTC.

V gene TRBV28 combines with J gene TRBJ2-7; TRBD2 agrees at 8 bases. CDR3 length: 13 amino acids. The ends lost 2 bases at V and 5 bases at J; junction bases unmatched: 2. Germline CDR1 is MDHEN and CDR2 is SYDVKM. The CDR3 sequence is CASSLSGRDEQYF. DNA of the CDR3: TGTGCCAGCAGTTTAAGCGGGAGAGACGAGCAGTACTTC.

This clone has only one observation. V is TRBV27 and J is TRBJ2-7; 7 bases agree with TRBD2. The CDR3 covers 13 residues. The J segment lost 2 bases and the V segment lost 3 bases, leaving 1 base of the junction unmatched. Looked up from germline, CDR1 is MNHEY and CDR2 is SMNVEV (reference sequence). This CDR3 is CASSFGGTYEQYF. The CDR3 DNA reads as TGTGCCAGCAGTTTCGGGGGGACCTACGAGCAGTACTTC.

The rearrangement uses TRBV6-6 and TRBJ1-2; the match to TRBD1 covers 12 bases. CDR3 size: 14 residues. Germline-derived CDR1 and CDR2 are MNHNY and SVGAGI (reference sequence). The ends lost 10 bases at V and 5 bases at J; junction bases unmatched: 8. CDR3 protein: CATAWDRGQYGYTF. The CDR3 DNA reads as TGTGCCACCGCCTGGGACAGGGGGCAGTATGGCTACACCTTC.

V gene TRBV12-5 combines with J gene TRBJ1-1; D not certain. This CDR3 has 16 residues. Between the trimmed V and J ends, which lost 4 bases and 1 base, there was a span of 16 bases. In germline, CDR1 is LGHNT, CDR2 FRNRAP. Written as DNA, the CDR3 is TGTGCTAGTGGTTCACACGCCGGGTTGAAGAACACTGAAGCTTTCTTT. Amino acids: CASGSHAGLKNTEAFF.

For this clone: The sample holds other DNA sequences that translate to the same CDR3. V is TRBV7-3 and J is TRBJ2-2, with D perhaps TRBD1 (5 bases). The CDR3 is 14 amino acids. The germline V gene encodes CDR1 SGHTA and CDR2 FQGTGA. The V end was cut by 2 bases, the J end by 1 base, with 5 bases between. The CDR3 is CASSLQGNTGELFF. The CDR3, as DNA: TGTGCCAGCAGCTTACAGGGGAACACCGGGGAGCTGTTTTTT.

The chain employs TRBV5-6 and TRBJ2-2; D unresolved. Germline V gene data show CDR1 as SGHDT and CDR2 as YYEEEE. Trimming stripped 4 bases from V and 7 bases from J, with 8 bases between. This CDR3 is built from 12 residues. CDR3 coding DNA: TGTGCCAGCAGCCGCGCGGACGGGGAGCTGTTTTTT. Translating gives CASSRADGELFF.

The V gene is TRBV6-6, the J gene TRBJ1-2, with D possibly matching TRBD1 (6 bases). This CDR3 is 14 amino acids long. Germline lookup yields CDR1 MNHNY and CDR2 SVGAGI (reference sequence). With 0 bases removed from V and 6 bases from J, the gap between germline ends came to 11 bases. The CDR3 nucleotides read TGTGCCAGCAGTTACTCGACCGGGGGCGATGGCTACACCTTC. This translates into CASSYSTGGDGYTF.

This sequence joins TRBV6-1 and TRBJ1-2, with D perhaps TRBD1 (6 bases). The CDR3 length is 16 residues. Germline V gives CDR1 MNHNS, CDR2 SASEGT. V was trimmed by 5 bases and J by 8 bases, leaving 24 bases between them. The DNA for the CDR3 is TGTGCCAGCAGTCAAGGAGAATACCAGGGGATAGAGGGCTACACCTTC. Its protein is CASSQGEYQGIEGYTF.

The chain couples TRBV9 to TRBJ2-3, with 9 bases lining up with TRBD2. CDR1 is SGDLS, CDR2 YYNGEE, per germline. J lost 4 bases, V lost 0 bases, and 12 bases had no gene match. This CDR3 region has 18 residues. CDR3 in DNA: TGTGCCAGCAGCGTAGCCGTAGCGGGAGTGGGTGGGGCAGATACGCAGTATTTT. Its translation: CASSVAVAGVGGADTQYF.

The chain recombines TRBV5-1 with TRBJ2-3; 8 bases agree with TRBD1. V trimming: 3 bases; J trimming: 2 bases; junction bases outside the gene matches: 8. Germline V gene lookup returns CDR1 SGHRS and CDR2 YFSETQ. CDR3 length equals 16 residues. CDR3 sequence reads: CASSSGQAISTDTQYF. CDR3 in DNA: TGCGCCAGCAGCTCGGGACAGGCGATCTCCACAGATACGCAGTATTTT.

The V and J genes are TRBV20-1 and TRBJ1-2; the D gene is possibly TRBD1 (5 bases). Trimming stripped 4 bases from V and 6 bases from J, with 9 bases between. CDR1 and CDR2 (germline): DFQATT, SNEGSKA (reference sequence). CDR3 length: 11 residues. CDR3 amino acids: CSAIGAHGYTF. The CDR3 nucleotides read TGCAGTGCTATTGGGGCGCATGGCTACACCTTC.

The rearrangement joins TRBV27 to TRBJ2-1, with D possibly TRBD1 on 6 matching bases. This CDR3 comprises 11 residues. Germline CDR1 MNHEY, CDR2 SMNVEV (reference sequence). Trimming took off 5 bases at V and 9 bases at J, with 8 bases between the two ends. This CDR3 reads CASSQGGEQFF. CDR3 bases: TGTGCCAGCAGTCAAGGGGGTGAGCAGTTCTTC.

This clone was detected only a few times. The chain joins TRBV9 to TRBJ2-2; no clear D gene. CDR1 and CDR2 (germline): SGDLS, YYNGEE. This CDR3 spans 12 amino acids. V was trimmed by 0 bases and J by 7 bases, leaving 4 bases between them. CDR3 nucleotides: TGTGCCAGCAGCGTAGATAACGGGGAGCTGTTTTTT. Its translation: CASSVDNGELFF.